The clone carrying this TCR beta chain was detected once. Its target is unknown. Sample-barcoded 5' priming and a J-beta primer mix drove a second PCR of 7 to 11 cycles. Every sample gave at least 2.5 million paired-end reads containing CDR3. MiXCR, applied by TCRdb to the 5' RACE reads, yields one record per CDR3 protein. The sample lists 1.5 million or so distinct CDR3 sequences, roughly 40% seen once, with 7% to 9% in the top ten. The CDR3 contains 16 residues. Trimming took 5 bases from V and 3 from J; bases not matched to a gene: 13. Per germline, CDR1 DFQATT and CDR2 SNEGSKA (reference sequence). The data originate from a study of blood T cells in healthy people across ages. Background on the study: Capture by template switching was about one barcoded beta molecule per two T cells. Study findings and constraints: Unknown CMV status may confound age-related changes in expanded clones. With age, beta diversity per million T cells declined roughly linearly, significantly by 40.

The V call is TRBV20-1, the J call TRBJ2-1, with 7 bases lining up with TRBD2. The sequence came from a young woman in good health. Material: blood. CDR3 nucleotides: TGCAGTGCTGGACCCCCAGAGGGACTACTCTACAATGAGCAGTTCTTC. Translation gives CSAGPPEGLLYNEQFF.